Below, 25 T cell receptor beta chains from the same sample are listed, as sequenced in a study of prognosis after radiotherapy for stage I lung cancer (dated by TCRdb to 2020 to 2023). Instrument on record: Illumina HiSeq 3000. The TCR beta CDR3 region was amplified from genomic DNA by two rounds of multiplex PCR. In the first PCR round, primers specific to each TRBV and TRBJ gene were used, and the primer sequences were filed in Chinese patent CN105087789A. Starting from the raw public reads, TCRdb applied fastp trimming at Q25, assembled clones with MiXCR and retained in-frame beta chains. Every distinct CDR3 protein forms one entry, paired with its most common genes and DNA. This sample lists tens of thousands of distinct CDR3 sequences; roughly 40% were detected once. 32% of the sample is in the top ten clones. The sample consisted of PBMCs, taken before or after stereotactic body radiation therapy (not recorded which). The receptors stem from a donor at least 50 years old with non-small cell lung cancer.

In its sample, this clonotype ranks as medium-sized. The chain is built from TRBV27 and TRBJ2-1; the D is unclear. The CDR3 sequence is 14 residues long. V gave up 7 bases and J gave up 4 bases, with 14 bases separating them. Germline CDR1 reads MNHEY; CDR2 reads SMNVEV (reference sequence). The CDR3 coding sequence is TGTGCCAGCATGGCAGACATACAATACAATGAGCAGTTCTTC. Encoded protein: CASMADIQYNEQFF.

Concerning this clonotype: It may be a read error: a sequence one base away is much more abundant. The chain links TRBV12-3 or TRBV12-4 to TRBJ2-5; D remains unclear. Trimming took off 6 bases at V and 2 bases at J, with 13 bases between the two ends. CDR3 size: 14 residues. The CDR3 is CASSLGITQETQYF. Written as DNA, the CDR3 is TGTGCCAGCAGCCTAGGGATAACACAAGAGACCCAGTACTTC.

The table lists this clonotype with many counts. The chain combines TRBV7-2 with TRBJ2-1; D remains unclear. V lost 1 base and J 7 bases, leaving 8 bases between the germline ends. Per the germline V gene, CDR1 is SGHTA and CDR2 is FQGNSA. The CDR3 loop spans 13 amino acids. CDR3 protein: CASSLERQNEQFF. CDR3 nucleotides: TGTGCCAGCAGCTTAGAACGTCAGAATGAGCAGTTCTTC.

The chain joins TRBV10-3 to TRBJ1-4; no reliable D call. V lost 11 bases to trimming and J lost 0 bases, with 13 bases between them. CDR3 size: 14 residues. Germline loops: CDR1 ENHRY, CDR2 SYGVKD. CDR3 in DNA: TGTGCCGTCGGTTCAGGAGCAACTAATGAAAAACTGTTTTTT. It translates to CAVGSGATNEKLFF.

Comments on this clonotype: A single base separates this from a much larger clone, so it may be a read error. The CDR3 loop reads CSAVQGPASGYNEQFF. The CDR3 DNA reads as TGCAGCGCCGTACAGGGGCCAGCCTCCGGTTACAATGAGCAGTTCTTC. J is TRBJ2-1 and V is TRBV29-1, with 7 nucleotides matching TRBD1. Germline V gives CDR1 SQVTM, CDR2 ANQGSEA. This CDR3 is 16 amino acids long. V was clipped by 7 bases and J by 4 bases; unmatched bases: 16.

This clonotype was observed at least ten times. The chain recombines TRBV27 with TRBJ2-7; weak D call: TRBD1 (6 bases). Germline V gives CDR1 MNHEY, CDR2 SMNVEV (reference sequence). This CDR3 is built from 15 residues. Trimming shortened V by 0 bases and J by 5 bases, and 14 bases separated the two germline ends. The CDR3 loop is CASSLSGQGLNEQYF. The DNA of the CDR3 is TGTGCCAGCAGTTTATCGGGGCAGGGGCTTAACGAGCAGTACTTC.

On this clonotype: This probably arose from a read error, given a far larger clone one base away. The DNA for the CDR3 is TGTGCCAGCAGTGAGTTGCGGAACACCGGGGAGCTGTTTTTT. This encodes CASSELRNTGELFF. The rearrangement joins TRBV6-1 to TRBJ2-2; no clear D gene. CDR1 MNHNS and CDR2 SASEGT come from the germline V gene. The CDR3 is 14 amino acids. V was pared by 3 bases and J by 1 base, with 6 bases between.

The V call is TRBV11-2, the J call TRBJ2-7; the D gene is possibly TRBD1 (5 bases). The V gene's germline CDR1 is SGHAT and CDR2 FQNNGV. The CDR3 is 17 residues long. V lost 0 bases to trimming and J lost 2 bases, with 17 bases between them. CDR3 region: CASSLDQTWTRTYEQYF. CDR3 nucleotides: TGTGCCAGCAGCTTAGACCAGACCTGGACACGGACCTACGAGCAGTACTTC.

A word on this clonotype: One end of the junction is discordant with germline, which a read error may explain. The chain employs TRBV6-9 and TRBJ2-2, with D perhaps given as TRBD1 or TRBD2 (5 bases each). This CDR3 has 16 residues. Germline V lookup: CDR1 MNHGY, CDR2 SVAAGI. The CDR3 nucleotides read TGTGCCAGCATTTACTCGAAGTATAGGGGAACCGGGGAGCTGTTTTTC. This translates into CASIYSKYRGTGELFF.

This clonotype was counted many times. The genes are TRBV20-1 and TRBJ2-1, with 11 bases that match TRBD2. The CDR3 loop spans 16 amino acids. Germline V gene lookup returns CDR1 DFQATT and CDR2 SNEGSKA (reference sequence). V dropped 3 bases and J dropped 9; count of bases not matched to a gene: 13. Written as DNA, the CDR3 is TGCAGTGCTAGTGGGGAAAAGACTAGCGGGATAGGTGAGCAGTTCTTC. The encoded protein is CSASGEKTSGIGEQFF.

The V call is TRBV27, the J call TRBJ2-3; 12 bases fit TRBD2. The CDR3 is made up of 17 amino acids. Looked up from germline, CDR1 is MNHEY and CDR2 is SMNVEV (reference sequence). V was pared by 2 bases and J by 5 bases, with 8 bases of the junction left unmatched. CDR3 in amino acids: CASSLSFPGLAGDTQYF. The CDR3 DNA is TGTGCCAGCAGTTTAAGTTTCCCGGGACTAGCGGGAGATACGCAGTATTTT.

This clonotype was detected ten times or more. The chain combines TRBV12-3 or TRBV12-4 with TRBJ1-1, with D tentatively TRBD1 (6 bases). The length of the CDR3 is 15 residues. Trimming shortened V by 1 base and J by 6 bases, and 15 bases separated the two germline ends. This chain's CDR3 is CASSLGSGQAAEAFF. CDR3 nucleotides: TGTGCCAGCAGTTTAGGATCGGGACAAGCCGCTGAAGCTTTCTTT.

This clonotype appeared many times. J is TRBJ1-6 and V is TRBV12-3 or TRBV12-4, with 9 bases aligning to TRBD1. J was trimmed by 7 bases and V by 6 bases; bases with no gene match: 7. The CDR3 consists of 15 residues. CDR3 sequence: CASRFGTGTNSPLHF. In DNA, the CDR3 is TGTGCCAGCAGATTTGGGACAGGGACAAATTCACCCCTCCACTTT.

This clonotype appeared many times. The CDR3, as DNA: TGCAGCGTTGTATCAAGCGGGTTCACAGATACGCAGTATTTT. This translates into CSVVSSGFTDTQYF. The V gene is TRBV29-1, the J gene TRBJ2-3; tentatively, D is TRBD2 (6 bases). The CDR3 is made up of 14 amino acids. In germline, CDR1 is SQVTM, CDR2 ANQGSEA. V lost 4 bases, J lost 2 bases, and 13 bases lay in between.

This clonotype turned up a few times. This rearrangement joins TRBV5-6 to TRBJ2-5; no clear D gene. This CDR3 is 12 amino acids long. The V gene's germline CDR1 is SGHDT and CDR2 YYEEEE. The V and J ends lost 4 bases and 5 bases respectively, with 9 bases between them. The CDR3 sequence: CASSRTFETQYF. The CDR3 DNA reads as TGTGCCAGCAGCAGAACCTTCGAGACCCAGTACTTC.

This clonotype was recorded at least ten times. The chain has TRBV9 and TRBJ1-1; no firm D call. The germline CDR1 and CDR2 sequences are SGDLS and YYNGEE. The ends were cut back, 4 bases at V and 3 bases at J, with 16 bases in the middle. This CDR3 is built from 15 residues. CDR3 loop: CASSPRGRLDTEAFF. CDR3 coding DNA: TGTGCCAGCAGCCCCAGAGGAAGGCTCGACACTGAAGCTTTCTTT.

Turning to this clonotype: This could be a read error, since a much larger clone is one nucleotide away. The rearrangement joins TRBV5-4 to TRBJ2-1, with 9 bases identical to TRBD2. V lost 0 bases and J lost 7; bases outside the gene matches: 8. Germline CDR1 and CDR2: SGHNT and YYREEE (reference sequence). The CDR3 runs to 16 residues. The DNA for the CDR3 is TGTGCCAGCAGCTTGGTTGGCGGGGGGGGGCGTAATGAGCAGTTCTTC. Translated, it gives CASSLVGGGGRNEQFF.

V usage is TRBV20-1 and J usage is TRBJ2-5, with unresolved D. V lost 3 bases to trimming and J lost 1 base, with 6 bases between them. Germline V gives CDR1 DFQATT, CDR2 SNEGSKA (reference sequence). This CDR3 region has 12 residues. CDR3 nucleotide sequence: TGCAGTGCTAGGGAGAGCCAAGAGACCCAGTACTTC. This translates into CSARESQETQYF.

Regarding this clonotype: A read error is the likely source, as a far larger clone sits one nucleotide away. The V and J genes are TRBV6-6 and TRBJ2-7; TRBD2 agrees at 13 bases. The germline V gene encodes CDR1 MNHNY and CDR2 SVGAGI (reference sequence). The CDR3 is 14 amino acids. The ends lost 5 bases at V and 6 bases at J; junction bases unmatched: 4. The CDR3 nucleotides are TGTGCCAGCAGTAATGGACTAGCGGGAGTCGAGCAGTACTTC. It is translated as CASSNGLAGVEQYF.

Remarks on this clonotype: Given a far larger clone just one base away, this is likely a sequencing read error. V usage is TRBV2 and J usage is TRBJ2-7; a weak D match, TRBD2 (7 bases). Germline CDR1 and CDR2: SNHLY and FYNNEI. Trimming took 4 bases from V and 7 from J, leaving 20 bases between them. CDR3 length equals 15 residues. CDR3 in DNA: TGTGCCAGCAGTGTTTCGGGGGGCGCCTACAATGAGCAGTACTTC. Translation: CASSVSGGAYNEQYF.

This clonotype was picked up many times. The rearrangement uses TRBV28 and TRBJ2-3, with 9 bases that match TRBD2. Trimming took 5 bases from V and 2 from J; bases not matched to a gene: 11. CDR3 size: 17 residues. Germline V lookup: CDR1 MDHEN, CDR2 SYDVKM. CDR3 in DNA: TGTGCCAGCAGTCGATTTGGCGGGGGGGCAGACACAGATACGCAGTATTTT. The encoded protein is CASSRFGGGADTDTQYF.

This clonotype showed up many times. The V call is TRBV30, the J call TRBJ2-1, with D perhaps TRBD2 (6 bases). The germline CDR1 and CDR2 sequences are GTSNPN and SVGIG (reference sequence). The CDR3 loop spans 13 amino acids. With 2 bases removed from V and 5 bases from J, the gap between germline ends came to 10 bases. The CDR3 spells CAWSPPGDNEQFF. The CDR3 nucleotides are TGTGCCTGGAGTCCGCCGGGAGACAATGAGCAGTTCTTC.

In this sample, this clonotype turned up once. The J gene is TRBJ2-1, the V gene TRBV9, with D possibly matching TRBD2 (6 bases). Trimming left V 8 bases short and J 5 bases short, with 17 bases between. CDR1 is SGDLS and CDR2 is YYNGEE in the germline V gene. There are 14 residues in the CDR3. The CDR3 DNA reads TGTGCCAGTGGGAGCGCGGGGTGGCACAATGAGCAGTTCTTC. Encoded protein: CASGSAGWHNEQFF.

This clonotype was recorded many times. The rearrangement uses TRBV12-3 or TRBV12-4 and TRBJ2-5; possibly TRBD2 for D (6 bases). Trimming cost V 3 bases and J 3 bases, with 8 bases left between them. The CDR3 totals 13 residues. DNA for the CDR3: TGTGCCAGCAGTTTCGGCGGGAAAGAGACCCAGTACTTC. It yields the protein CASSFGGKETQYF.

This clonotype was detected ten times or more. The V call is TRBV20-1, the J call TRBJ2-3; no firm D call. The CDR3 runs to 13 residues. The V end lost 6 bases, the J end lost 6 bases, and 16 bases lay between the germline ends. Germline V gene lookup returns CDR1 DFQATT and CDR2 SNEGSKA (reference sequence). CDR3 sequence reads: CSAALGTADTQYF. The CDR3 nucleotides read TGCAGTGCCGCTCTAGGAACGGCCGATACGCAGTATTTT.